The 4 T cell receptor beta chains below all came from one sample that was sequenced in a study of T cells in Graves' hyperthyroidism and ophthalmopathy. The CDR3 regions of TCR beta were amplified from RNA transcripts. The study used the HTBI primer set for a first-round RT-PCR of the TCR CDR3. TCRdb itself ran the multiplex PCR reads through MiXCR, one entry per CDR3 protein. The table has about 540,000 distinct CDR3 sequences, roughly 46% seen once. Sequencing was carried out using peripheral blood or thyroid tissue (not recorded which). Receptor source: a woman between 18 and 29 years old with Graves' hyperthyroidism.

The gene calls are TRBV29-1 and TRBJ1-5; 8 bases line up with TRBD1. In germline, CDR1 is SQVTM, CDR2 ANQGSEA. The CDR3 totals 14 residues. V was pared by 5 bases and J by 4 bases, with 7 bases of the junction left unmatched. The CDR3 here is CSVLPGGLNQPQHF. CDR3 nucleotide sequence: TGCAGCGTTCTACCAGGGGGCCTTAATCAGCCCCAGCATTTT.

This clonotype was counted only a few times. The genes are TRBV20-1 and TRBJ2-3; 9 nucleotides match TRBD2. CDR3 length: 14 residues. In germline, CDR1 is DFQATT, CDR2 SNEGSKA (reference sequence). The J segment lost 3 bases and the V segment lost 7 bases, leaving 8 bases of the junction unmatched. CDR3 residues: CSGTAGGSTDTQYF. The CDR3 DNA is TGCAGTGGCACAGCGGGAGGTAGTACAGATACGCAGTATTTT.

This clonotype was observed a single time. The chain combines TRBV29-1 with TRBJ1-5, with 7 bases aligning to TRBD1. The V segment lost 6 bases and the J segment 5 bases; nucleotides outside the gene matches: 19. Germline CDR1 reads SQVTM; CDR2 reads ANQGSEA. There are 17 residues in the CDR3. The CDR3 is CSVTSRDSDFKDQPQHF. CDR3 sequence (DNA): TGCAGCGTCACGTCCCGGGACAGTGATTTCAAGGATCAGCCCCAGCATTTT.

V and J are TRBV24-1 and TRBJ2-3; possibly TRBD1 or TRBD2 for D (5 bases each). CDR1 is KGHDR, CDR2 SFDVKD, per germline. V was shortened by 7 bases and J by 3 bases, with 13 bases between the two germline ends. CDR3 length: 14 residues. The CDR3 nucleotides read TGTGCCACCAGAGATGGGGGAGCTACAGATACGCAGTATTTT. Translating it yields CATRDGGATDTQYF.